These 5 T cell receptor beta chains were sequenced from one sample in a study of early T cells in non-severe SARS-CoV-2 infection (dated by TCRdb to the early 2020s). Library creation used 5' RACE. These reads were obtained on a NextSeq 500. TCRdb took the public reads, trimmed them with fastp at Q25, ran MiXCR for clone calling and kept in-frame beta chains. Entries that share a CDR3 protein sequence are merged under the most common genes and DNA. The sample table holds about 26,000 distinct CDR3 sequences, of which around 4.5% were seen once. The ten largest clones represent around 5.6% of the sample. Sequencing was carried out using whole blood. The receptors were sampled from an adult who was a healthcare worker with PCR-confirmed SARS-CoV-2 infection or an uninfected control (not recorded which).

J is TRBJ2-3 and V is TRBV2; weak D call: TRBD2 (7 bases). V was pared by 6 bases and J by 6 bases, with 19 bases between. CDR1 is SNHLY, CDR2 FYNNEI, per germline. The CDR3 runs to 15 residues. CDR3 region: CASSQGRVSADTQYF. In DNA form, the CDR3 reads TGTGCCAGCAGCCAGGGGAGGGTTTCAGCGGATACGCAGTATTTT.

The chain uses TRBV10-2 and TRBJ2-1, with D unclear. Germline loops: CDR1 WSHSY, CDR2 SAAADI. Trimming pared 3 bases from V and 6 bases from J, leaving 3 bases between. CDR3 length equals 11 residues. CDR3 in amino acids: CASSDVNEQFF. CDR3 DNA sequence: TGCGCCAGCAGTGATGTCAATGAGCAGTTCTTC.

In this sample, this clonotype turned up many times. The V call is TRBV4-3, the J call TRBJ1-2; D uncertain. Trimming left V 2 bases short and J 4 bases short, with 14 bases between. CDR3 size: 15 residues. Germline CDR1 is LGHNA and CDR2 is YSLEER. The CDR3 bases are TGCGCCAGCAGCCAATTGGTCGACGGTGGCTATGGCTACACCTTC. Residues: CASSQLVDGGYGYTF.

There are a few counts of this clonotype. V and J are TRBV20-1 and TRBJ2-3, with a weak D call TRBD2 (6 bases). The length of the CDR3 is 13 residues. Trimming stripped 6 bases from V and 4 bases from J, with 14 bases between. From germline, CDR1 is DFQATT and CDR2 SNEGSKA (reference sequence). The CDR3 bases are TGCAGTGCCATACTAGGAGGGGCAGATACGCAGTATTTT. Translating it yields CSAILGGADTQYF.

In this sample, this clonotype turned up many times. The chain carries TRBV3-1 and TRBJ2-7; D possibly corresponds to TRBD1 (6 bases). This CDR3 region has 16 residues. Germline-derived CDR1 and CDR2 are LGHDT and YNNKEL (reference sequence). The V gene lost 1 base and the J gene lost 6 bases, with 19 bases spanning the gap. The CDR3, as DNA: TGTGCCAGCAGCCAAGTTCGGGCAGGGACAAGGGGCGAGCAGTACTTC. It codes for CASSQVRAGTRGEQYF.